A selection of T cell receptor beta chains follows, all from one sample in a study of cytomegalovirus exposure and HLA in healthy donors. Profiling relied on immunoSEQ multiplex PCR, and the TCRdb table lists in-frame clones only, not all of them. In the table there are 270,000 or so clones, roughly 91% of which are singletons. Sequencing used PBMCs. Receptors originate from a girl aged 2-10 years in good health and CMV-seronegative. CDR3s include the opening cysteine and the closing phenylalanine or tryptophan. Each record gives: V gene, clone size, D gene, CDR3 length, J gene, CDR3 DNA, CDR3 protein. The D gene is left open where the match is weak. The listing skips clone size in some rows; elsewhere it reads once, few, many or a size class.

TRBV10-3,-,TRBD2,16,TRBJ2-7,TGTGCCATCAGTGAGTGGCTGGCGGGACTACCCTACGAGCAGTACTTC,CAISEWLAGLPYEQYF
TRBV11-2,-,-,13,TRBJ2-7,TGTGCCAGCAGCCCAACAGTATTCTACGAGCAGTACTTC,CASSPTVFYEQYF
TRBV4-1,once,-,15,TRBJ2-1,TGCGCCAGCAGCCAAGGAGGGAGCTCCTACAATGAGCAGTTCTTC,CASSQGGSSYNEQFF
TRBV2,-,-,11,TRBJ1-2,TGTGCCAGAGAGACACAGGGTGGCTACACCTTC,CARETQGGYTF
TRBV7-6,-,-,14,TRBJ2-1,TGTGCCAGCAGGCCGGGGACTGGATTTGGTGAGCAGTTCTTC,CASRPGTGFGEQFF
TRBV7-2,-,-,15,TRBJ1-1,TGTGCCAGCAGCTTAGTTGCCGGGGAGAACACTGAAGCTTTCTTT,CASSLVAGENTEAFF
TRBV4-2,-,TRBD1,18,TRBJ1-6,TGTGCCAGCAGCCAAGATAGGGACAGGGGAAAAAATAATTCACCCCTCCACTTT,CASSQDRDRGKNNSPLHF
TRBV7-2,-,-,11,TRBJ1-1,TGTGCCAGCAGCTTACAGGGGCGCCCTTTCTTT,CASSLQGRPFF
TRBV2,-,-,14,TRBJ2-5,TGTGCCAGCAGTGAAGGCACCGCGCGAGAGACCCAGTACTTC,CASSEGTARETQYF
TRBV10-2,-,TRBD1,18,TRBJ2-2,TGCGCCAGCAGTGAGTCGACGGTTTACCAGGGGGCTCACGGGGAGCTGTTTTTT,CASSESTVYQGAHGELFF
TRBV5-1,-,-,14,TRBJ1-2,TGCGCCAGCAGCTTGGATACCCCCAGGGATGGCTACACCTTC,CASSLDTPRDGYTF
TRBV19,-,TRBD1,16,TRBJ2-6,TGTGCCAGTAGTACCCCTACAGGGGCTGGGGCCAACGTCCTGACTTTC,CASSTPTGAGANVLTF
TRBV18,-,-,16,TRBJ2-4,TGTGCCAGCTTACCCCTTAGGGGGACCGCCAGCTACATTCAGTACTTC,CASLPLRGTASYIQYF
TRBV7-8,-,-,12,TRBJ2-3,TGTGCCAGCAGCTTATCAGCGGATACGCAGTATTTT,CASSLSADTQYF
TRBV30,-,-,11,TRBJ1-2,TGTGCCTGGAGTGTCCAGAATGGCTACACCTTC,CAWSVQNGYTF
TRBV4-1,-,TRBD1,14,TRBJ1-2,TGCGCCAGCAGCCCAAGGACAGGCGACTATGGCTACACCTTC,CASSPRTGDYGYTF
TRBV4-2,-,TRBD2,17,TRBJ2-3,TGTGCCAGCGTAGCCGGGACTAGCGGGAGCGAGTGGGATACGCAGTATTTT,CASVAGTSGSEWDTQYF
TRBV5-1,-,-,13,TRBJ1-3,TGCGCCAGCAGCTATAGCTCTGGAAACACCATATATTTT,CASSYSSGNTIYF
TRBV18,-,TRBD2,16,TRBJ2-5,TGTGCCAGCTCACCTGTACTAGCGGGGGGACTTGAGACCCAGTACTTC,CASSPVLAGGLETQYF
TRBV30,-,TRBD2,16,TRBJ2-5,TGTGCCTGGAGAAGACCGGGACTAGCGCCCCAAGAGACCCAGTACTTC,CAWRRPGLAPQETQYF
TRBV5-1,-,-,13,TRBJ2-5,TGCGCCAGCAGCAGGGGCGGTCAAGAGACCCAGTACTTC,CASSRGGQETQYF
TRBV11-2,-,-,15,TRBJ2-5,TGTGCCAGCAGCTACTGGGGCGGGATTCAAGAGACCCAGTACTTC,CASSYWGGIQETQYF
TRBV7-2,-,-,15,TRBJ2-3,TGTGCCAGCAGCTTAGGTCAGGGCTCCACAGATACGCAGTATTTT,CASSLGQGSTDTQYF
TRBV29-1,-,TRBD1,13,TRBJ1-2,TGCAGCGTTGATGGGACAGGGCTCTACGGCTACACCTTC,CSVDGTGLYGYTF
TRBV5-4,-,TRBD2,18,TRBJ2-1,TGTGCCAGCAGCTCGGGACTAGCGGGAGGGATGACGTACAATGAGCAGTTCTTC,CASSSGLAGGMTYNEQFF
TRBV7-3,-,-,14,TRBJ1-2,TGTGCCAGCAGCTTAAATGCGAACAACTATGGCTACACCTTC,CASSLNANNYGYTF
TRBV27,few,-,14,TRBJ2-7,TGTGCCAGCAGTCCTGGAGGGAGGAGCTACGAGCAGTACTTC,CASSPGGRSYEQYF
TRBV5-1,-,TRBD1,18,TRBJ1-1,TGCGCCAGCAGCTTGGGACGGGACAGCGTCTCCATGAACACTGAAGCTTTCTTT,CASSLGRDSVSMNTEAFF
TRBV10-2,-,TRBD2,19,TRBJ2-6,TGCGCCAGCAGTGAGCTCTATAGCGGGGGGTACTCTGGGGCCAACGTCCTGACTTTC,CASSELYSGGYSGANVLTF
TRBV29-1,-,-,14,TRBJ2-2,TGCAGCGTTGAACGGGACTTGAACACCGGGGAGCTGTTTTTT,CSVERDLNTGELFF
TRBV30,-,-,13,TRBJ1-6,TGTGCCTGGATGCCCGACCGGGGTTCACCCCTCCACTTT,CAWMPDRGSPLHF
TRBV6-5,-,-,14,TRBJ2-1,TGTGCCAGCAGACCCCGGGAACCAAGCAATGAGCAGTTCTTC,CASRPREPSNEQFF